This entry lists 18 T cell receptor beta chains sequenced from one sample in a study of T cell repertoires in cytomegalovirus infection. Each CDR3 protein is one row after TCRdb ran MiXCR on the reads. The sample comprises about 300,000 distinct CDR3 sequences, around 9.1% of which are singletons, and approximately 2.3% rests with the top ten. The source material was PBMCs. Every receptor here comes from a human donor in good health (CMV status not recorded). Some clones in this sample may be carry-over from other donors' samples.

This clonotype was observed at least ten times. V and J are TRBV7-8 and TRBJ2-1; D is unresolved. V gave up 4 bases and J gave up 1 base, with 5 bases separating them. This CDR3 has 13 amino acids. Per the germline V gene, CDR1 is SGHVS and CDR2 is FQNEAQ. As DNA, the CDR3 is TGTGCCAGCAGCTCCTCGTCCTACAATGAGCAGTTCTTC. This gives the protein CASSSSSYNEQFF.

Many counts were recorded for this clonotype. The gene calls are TRBV29-1 and TRBJ1-4; possible D gene TRBD1, 5 bases. This CDR3 spans 14 amino acids. Per germline, CDR1 SQVTM and CDR2 ANQGSEA. V was trimmed by 6 bases and J by 6 bases, leaving 17 bases between them. The CDR3 nucleotides read TGCAGCGTCCTCGAAAGGGGCGGGGATGAAAAACTGTTTTTT. Amino acids: CSVLERGGDEKLFF.

Ten or more counts support this clonotype. The rearrangement uses TRBV28 and TRBJ1-5, with D perhaps TRBD1 (6 bases). In germline, CDR1 is MDHEN, CDR2 SYDVKM. CDR3 size: 17 residues. V shed 6 bases and J shed 0 bases, with 18 bases lying between them. CDR3 region: CASSPSGQIYSNQPQHF. The CDR3 nucleotides read TGTGCCAGCAGCCCCTCCGGACAGATCTATAGCAATCAGCCCCAGCATTTT.

In its sample, this clonotype was seen many times. The chain couples TRBV10-3 to TRBJ2-1; D gene unclear. Between the trimmed V and J ends, which lost 7 bases and 4 bases, there was a span of 11 bases. This CDR3 comprises 13 residues. Germline V gene data show CDR1 as ENHRY and CDR2 as SYGVKD. CDR3: CAIMTPDYNEQFF. In DNA form, the CDR3 reads TGTGCCATCATGACCCCAGATTACAATGAGCAGTTCTTC.

This chain links TRBV29-1 with TRBJ1-2; 8 bases line up with TRBD1. J was trimmed by 3 bases and V by 8 bases; bases with no gene match: 14. The CDR3 runs to 15 residues. From germline, CDR1 is SQVTM and CDR2 ANQGSEA. The CDR3 nucleotides read TGCAGCTCGGGGGGACGGACAGGGAGGGACTATGGCTACACCTTC. Translation gives CSSGGRTGRDYGYTF.

This clonotype was counted at least ten times. The J gene is TRBJ1-5, the V gene TRBV28; tentative D call: TRBD1 (5 bases). This CDR3 region has 15 residues. Germline CDR1 MDHEN, CDR2 SYDVKM. Deletions cut 8 bases from V and 7 bases from J, with 21 bases between. The CDR3, as DNA: TGTGCCAGCTTTCGGGGACCTAAGGGAGGACAGCCCCAGCATTTT. It translates to CASFRGPKGGQPQHF.

Many counts were recorded for this clonotype. The rearrangement links TRBV6-1 to TRBJ2-1, with 7 positions matching TRBD1. V lost 4 bases and J lost 3; bases outside the gene matches: 3. CDR1 and CDR2 (germline): MNHNS, SASEGT. The length of the CDR3 is 14 residues. The CDR3 region has the DNA TGTGCCAGCAGTGGATCAGGGGGCTACAATGAGCAGTTCTTC. Translated, it gives CASSGSGGYNEQFF.

This clonotype was seen many times. V gene TRBV7-9 combines with J gene TRBJ2-5; D ambiguous. Trimming stripped 2 bases from V and 7 bases from J, with 20 bases between. The CDR3 extends over 16 amino acids. Germline CDR1 is SEHNR and CDR2 is FQNEAQ (reference sequence). The CDR3: CASSLISLDTRGTQYF. The DNA for the CDR3 is TGTGCCAGCAGCTTAATATCCCTCGACACCCGCGGGACCCAGTACTTC.

This clonotype was counted at least ten times. The rearrangement uses TRBV28 and TRBJ2-2; 8 positions match TRBD1. CDR1 is MDHEN, CDR2 SYDVKM, per germline. The CDR3 totals 16 residues. Trimming at V came to 5 bases and at J to 2 bases, leaving 7 bases not matched to a gene. CDR3: CASSVMDRANTGELFF. The CDR3 DNA follows: TGTGCCAGCAGTGTCATGGACAGGGCTAACACCGGGGAGCTGTTTTTT.

The table lists this clonotype with many counts. The gene calls are TRBV6-1 and TRBJ1-1, with D perhaps TRBD1 (5 bases). From germline, CDR1 is MNHNS and CDR2 SASEGT. Trimming removed 7 bases from V and 4 bases from J, with 16 bases in between. CDR3 length equals 14 residues. CDR3 loop: CASKTPGGGTEAFF. In nucleotides, the CDR3 is TGTGCCAGCAAAACTCCCGGGGGGGGCACTGAAGCTTTCTTT.

The chain couples TRBV5-5 to TRBJ1-5, with D tentatively TRBD1 (5 bases). The CDR3 has 15 residues. Germline CDR1 is SGHKS and CDR2 is YYEKEE (reference sequence). V lost 5 bases, J lost 3 bases, and 15 bases lay in between. The CDR3 DNA sequence: TGTGCCAGCAGAACGGGTGGGGGGTCCAATCAGCCCCAGCATTTT. Amino acid sequence: CASRTGGGSNQPQHF.

The chain carries TRBV29-1 and TRBJ2-3; no definite D call. CDR3 length: 13 amino acids. V gave up 3 bases and J gave up 0 bases, with 7 bases separating them. Per germline, CDR1 SQVTM and CDR2 ANQGSEA. CDR3 nucleotide sequence: TGCAGCGTTGAGATAGAAAGCACAGATACGCAGTATTTT. Translating gives CSVEIESTDTQYF.

Ten or more counts support this clonotype. The rearrangement joins TRBV12-3 or TRBV12-4 to TRBJ1-3; D is possibly TRBD1 (5 bases). The CDR3 has 16 residues. Between the trimmed V and J ends, which lost 6 bases and 0 bases, there was a span of 15 bases. Written as DNA, the CDR3 is TGTGCCAGCAGGGGACTTGGGGTTTTCTCTGGAAACACCATATATTTT. Translating it yields CASRGLGVFSGNTIYF.

The table lists this clonotype with many counts. The V gene is TRBV20-1, the J gene TRBJ1-1; D not resolved. Trimming pared 0 bases from V and 6 bases from J, leaving 14 bases between. Germline V gene sequence: CDR1 DFQATT, CDR2 SNEGSKA (reference sequence). This CDR3 has 14 residues. The CDR3 region is CSARDLRLQAEAFF. The CDR3 DNA reads TGCAGTGCTAGAGACCTGAGGCTACAAGCTGAAGCTTTCTTT.

The rearrangement uses TRBV27 and TRBJ2-3; 7 bases align to TRBD1. V shed 6 bases, J shed 2 bases, and the junction held 14 bases outside the gene matches. The CDR3 totals 17 residues. CDR1 is MNHEY, CDR2 SMNVEV, per germline (reference sequence). CDR3 protein: CASRRKQGRFDTDTQYF. DNA for the CDR3: TGTGCCAGCAGACGGAAACAGGGGCGATTCGACACAGATACGCAGTATTTT.

This clonotype has ten or more counts. The gene calls are TRBV7-2 and TRBJ2-1, with 8 positions matching TRBD2. Unmatched junction bases numbered 16, after V lost 8 bases and J lost 7 bases. The CDR3 runs to 16 residues. Germline V gives CDR1 SGHTA, CDR2 FQGNSA. In DNA, the CDR3 is TGTGCCAGCCCCGAGGAGAACGGGGGGGCGGGTAATGAGCAGTTCTTC. This encodes CASPEENGGAGNEQFF.

This clonotype came up many times. The chain recombines TRBV7-2 with TRBJ2-1; TRBD1 agrees at 7 bases. In germline, CDR1 is SGHTA, CDR2 FQGNSA. V dropped 5 bases and J dropped 3; count of bases not matched to a gene: 10. The CDR3 runs to 16 residues. CDR3 loop: CASSPTTRDSYNEQFF. The DNA for the CDR3 is TGTGCCAGCAGCCCAACAACCCGGGACAGCTACAATGAGCAGTTCTTC. Full variable domain (remainder filled in from reference TRBV7-2 and TRBJ2-1): GAGVSQSPSNKVTEKGKDVELRCDPISGHTALYWYRQSLGQGLEFLIYFQGNSAPDKSGLPSDRFSAERTGGSVSTLTIQRTQQEDSAVYLCASSPTTRDSYNEQFFGPGTRLTVL.

In its sample, this clonotype was seen many times. This chain connects TRBV28 to TRBJ2-5; unclear D gene. The CDR3 runs 13 residues. Trimming removed 2 bases at V and 0 bases at J, with 4 bases between. Germline CDR1 is MDHEN and CDR2 is SYDVKM. CDR3 coding DNA: TGTGCCAGCAGTTTACCAGACCAAGAGACCCAGTACTTC. Translated: CASSLPDQETQYF.